This T cell receptor (beta chain) was observed in a study of shared clonotypes between healthy human individuals. Naive CD8 cells were CD45RO-negative, positively selected for CCR7, excluding terminally differentiated effector memory CD45RA+ cells. Only in-frame clones appear in the TCRdb table, and some are missing; sequencing was by immunoSEQ multiplex PCR. The sample comprises about 1,800,000 clones, about 95% of which are singletons, and approximately 1.2% rests with the top ten. Germline V gene data show CDR1 as MDHEN and CDR2 as SYDVKM. Trimming removed 4 bases from V and 6 bases from J, with 22 bases in between. The CDR3 sequence is 16 residues long.

The sequenced sample was naive CD8+ T cells sorted from blood. This TCR was recovered from a man aged 18 to 30 in good health. V usage is TRBV28 and J usage is TRBJ2-7; weak D call: TRBD2 (5 bases). The CDR3 bases are TGTGCCAGCAGTTCCCCCGGGGAGTGGACGGAAGGCGAGCAGTACTTC. Protein: CASSSPGEWTEGEQYF. Full variable domain (outside the CDR3, taken from reference TRBV28 and TRBJ2-7): DVKVTQSSRYLVKRTGEKVFLECVQDMDHENMFWYRQDPGLGLRLIYFSYDVKMKEKGDIPEGYSVSREKKERFSLILESASTNQTSMYLCASSSPGEWTEGEQYFGPGTRLTVT.